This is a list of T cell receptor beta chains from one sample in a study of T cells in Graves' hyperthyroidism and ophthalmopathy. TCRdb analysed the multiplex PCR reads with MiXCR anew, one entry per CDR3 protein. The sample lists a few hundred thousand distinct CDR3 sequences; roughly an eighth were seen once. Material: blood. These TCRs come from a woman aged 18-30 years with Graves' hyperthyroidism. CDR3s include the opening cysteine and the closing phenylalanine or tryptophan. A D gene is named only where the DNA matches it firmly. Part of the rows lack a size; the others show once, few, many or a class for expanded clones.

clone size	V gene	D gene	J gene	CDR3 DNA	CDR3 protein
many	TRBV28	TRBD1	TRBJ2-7	TGTGCCAGCAGTCCCAGGACAGGGGAAGTCAACGAGCAGTACTTC	CASSPRTGEVNEQYF
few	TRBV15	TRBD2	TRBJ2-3	TGTGCCACCAGCAGAGTCATAAACTGGGCTCTCCCGGGACTAGACACAGATACGCAGTATTTT	CATSRVINWALPGLDTDTQYF
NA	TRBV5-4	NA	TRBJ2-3	TGTGCCAGCAGCTTGGGTCTCACTAGCACAGATACGCAGTATTTT	CASSLGLTSTDTQYF
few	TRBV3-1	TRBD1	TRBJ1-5	TGTGCCTTGGGACAGAACAATCAGCCCCAGCATTTT	CALGQNNQPQHF
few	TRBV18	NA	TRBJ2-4	TGTGCCAGCTCACCACCGGCGCAGGGGAATGGCAAAAACATTCAGTACTTC	CASSPPAQGNGKNIQYF
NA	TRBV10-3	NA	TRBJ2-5	TGTGCCATCAGTGTTTCGGGCTTAAGGGTGACCCAGTACTTC	CAISVSGLRVTQYF
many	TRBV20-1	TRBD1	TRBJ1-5	TGCAGTGCCAGTACTCACGGACAGGGGAACCAGCCCCAGCATTTT	CSASTHGQGNQPQHF
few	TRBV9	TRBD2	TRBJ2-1	TGTGCCAGCAGCGTAGGATATAGCGGGAGCTCTGGCTATGAGCAGTTCTTC	CASSVGYSGSSGYEQFF
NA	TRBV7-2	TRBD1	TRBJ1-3	TGTGCCAGCAGCAGAGTCGGGACAGGGACTGGAAACACCATATATTTT	CASSRVGTGTGNTIYF
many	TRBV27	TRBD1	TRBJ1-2	TGTGCCAGCAGACTCACAGGGGGCGGCTACACCTTC	CASRLTGGGYTF
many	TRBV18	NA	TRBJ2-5	TGTGCCAGCTCACTACAGGGCATGGCCCAAGAGACCCAGTACTTC	CASSLQGMAQETQYF
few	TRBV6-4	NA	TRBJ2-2	TGTGCCAGCAGTTACTCGAATACGGGCGACACCGGGGAGCTGTTTTTT	CASSYSNTGDTGELFF
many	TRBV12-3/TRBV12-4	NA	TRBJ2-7	TGTGCCAGCAGTTTATACGGAGGGAGAAGGCAATACGAGCAGTACTTC	CASSLYGGRRQYEQYF
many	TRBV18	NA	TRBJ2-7	TGTGCCAGCTCACCGGGGATACGGTCCTACGAGCAGTACTTC	CASSPGIRSYEQYF
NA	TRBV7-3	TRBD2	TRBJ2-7	TGTGCCAGCAGCCCGGGGACTAGCGGGAGAGGGATCTACGAGCAGTACTTC	CASSPGTSGRGIYEQYF
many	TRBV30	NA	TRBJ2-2	TGTGCCTGGAGTGGGACAGTGAGAACCGGGGAGCTGTTTTTT	CAWSGTVRTGELFF
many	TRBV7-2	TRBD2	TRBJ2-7	TGTGCCAGCAGGTGGGGGGGTTCCTACGAGCAGTACTTC	CASRWGGSYEQYF
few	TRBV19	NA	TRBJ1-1	TGTGCCAGTAGGAGGATGGGAATGAACACTGAAGCTTTCTTT	CASRRMGMNTEAFF
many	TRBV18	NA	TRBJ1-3	TGTGCCAGCTCACCAATGGGGAACCGAAACACCATATATTTT	CASSPMGNRNTIYF
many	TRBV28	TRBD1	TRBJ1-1	TGTGCCAGCAGTTTTGGAGGGGGCTGGTTGAACACTGAAGCTTTCTTT	CASSFGGGWLNTEAFF
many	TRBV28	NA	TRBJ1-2	TGTGCCAGCAGTTCCTGGGAGGGCTCGAGTGGCTACACCTTC	CASSSWEGSSGYTF
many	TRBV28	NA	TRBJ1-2	TGTGCCAGCAGTCTCGGGGGGCCCTATGGCTACACCTTC	CASSLGGPYGYTF
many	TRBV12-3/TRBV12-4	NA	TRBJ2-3	TGTGCCAGCAGGAGGGGACGTTCGGATACAGATACGCAGTATTTT	CASRRGRSDTDTQYF
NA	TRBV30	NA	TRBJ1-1	TGTGCCTGGAGTGTAAGCGGTAAGACGGCTTCCTTT	CAWSVSGKTASF
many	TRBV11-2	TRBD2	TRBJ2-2	TGTGCCAGCAGCTTAATTCGTCCGGGAGGGACCACCGGGGAGCTGTTTTTT	CASSLIRPGGTTGELFF
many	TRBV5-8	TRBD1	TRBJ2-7	TGTGCCAGCACCGATAGGGGACAGGGGACCTACGAGCAGTACTTC	CASTDRGQGTYEQYF
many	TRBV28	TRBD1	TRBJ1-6	TGTGCCAGCAGTTCCTTCCGGGACAGGCAGAGCTCCTATAATTCACCCCTCCACTTT	CASSSFRDRQSSYNSPLHF
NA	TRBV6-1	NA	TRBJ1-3	TGTGCCAGCAGTGAAGTGGTGGACACCATGTATTTT	CASSEVVDTMYF
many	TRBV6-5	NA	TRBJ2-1	TGTGCCAGCAGTTACCGGGGGTGGGGTAATGAGCAGTTCTTC	CASSYRGWGNEQFF
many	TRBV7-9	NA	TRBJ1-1	TGTGCCAGCAGCTTAGACGTAGAAGCTTTCTTT	CASSLDVEAFF
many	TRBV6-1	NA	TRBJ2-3	TGTGCCAGCAGTGAGGGGCTTAATACGCAGTATTTT	CASSEGLNTQYF
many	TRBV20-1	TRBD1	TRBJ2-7	TGCAGTGCTAGAAAGGGGACAGGGGCCAACGAGCAGTACTTC	CSARKGTGANEQYF
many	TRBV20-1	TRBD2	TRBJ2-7	TGCAGTGCTAGAGATTATGAGGGAGGGTACGAGCAGTACTTC	CSARDYEGGYEQYF
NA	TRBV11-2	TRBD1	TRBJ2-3	TGTGCCAGCAGTTTTTGGACAGGGGTAGCAGATACGCAGTATTTT	CASSFWTGVADTQYF
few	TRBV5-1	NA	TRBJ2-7	TGCGCCAGCAGCTTGGGGACAGTGTACGAGCAGTACTTC	CASSLGTVYEQYF
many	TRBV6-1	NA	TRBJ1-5	TGTGCCAGTTTCGTGGGGAGTGGAAGCAATCAGCCCCAGCATTTT	CASFVGSGSNQPQHF
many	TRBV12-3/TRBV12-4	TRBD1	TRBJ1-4	TGTGCCAGCAGCCCGGGACAGGGGTATGAAAAACTGTTTTTT	CASSPGQGYEKLFF
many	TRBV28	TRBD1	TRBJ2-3	TGTGCCAGCAGTTTAAGGGGGACAGCGCGCACAGATACGCAGTATTTT	CASSLRGTARTDTQYF
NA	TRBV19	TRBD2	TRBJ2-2	TGTGCCAGTCGTCTAGCGGGAGGGCTGTTTTTT	CASRLAGGLFF
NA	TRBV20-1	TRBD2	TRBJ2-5	TGCAGTGCTAGAGATGTTCCTAGCGGGAGGGCGCGGCTTTACTTC	CSARDVPSGRARLYF
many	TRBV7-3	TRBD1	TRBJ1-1	TGTGCCAGCAGCCCATTGGGACAGGGGTCCTCTGAAGCTTTCTTT	CASSPLGQGSSEAFF
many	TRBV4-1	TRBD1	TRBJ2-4	TGCGCCAGCAGTACGACAGGGGGCAAAAACATTCAGTACTTC	CASSTTGGKNIQYF
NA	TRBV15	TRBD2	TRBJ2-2	TGTGCCACCAGCAGAGTGACTAGCACCGGGGAGCTGCTTTTT	CATSRVTSTGELLF
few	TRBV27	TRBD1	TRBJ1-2	TGTGCCAGCAGTTTTCTGGGACAGGGGGAAGGCTACACCTTC	CASSFLGQGEGYTF
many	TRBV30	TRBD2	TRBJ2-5	TGTGCCCAATCCCTAGCGGTTAAAGAGACCCAGTACTTC	CAQSLAVKETQYF
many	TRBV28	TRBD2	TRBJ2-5	TGTGCCAGCACCCTCGGGGGGGAGGAGACCCAGTACTTC	CASTLGGEETQYF
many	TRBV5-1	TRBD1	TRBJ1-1	TGCGCCAGCAGCTTACATACAGGGGGCACTGAAGCTTTCTTT	CASSLHTGGTEAFF
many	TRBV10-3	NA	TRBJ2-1	TGTGCCATCAGTGGGGGCTCGGGGGAGCAGTTCTTC	CAISGGSGEQFF
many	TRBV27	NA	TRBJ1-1	TGTGCCAGCAGCGACAGGTATGAAGCTGAAGCTTTCTTT	CASSDRYEAEAFF
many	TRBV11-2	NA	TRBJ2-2	TGTGCCAGCAGCCCCATGCGGACAACGAACACCGGGGAGCTGTTTTTT	CASSPMRTTNTGELFF
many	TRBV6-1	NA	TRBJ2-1	TGTGCCAGCAGTCAAGCGGAGAGCTCCTACAATGAGCAGTTCTTC	CASSQAESSYNEQFF
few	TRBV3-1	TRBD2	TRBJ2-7	TGTGCCAGCAGTTTCGTTAGGACTAGCGGGACCTACGAGCAGTACTTC	CASSFVRTSGTYEQYF